The clone carrying this T cell receptor (beta chain) was recorded at least ten times. The antigen is not known. Germline assignment: CDR1 MNHNS and CDR2 SASEGT. The CDR3 spans 13 residues. With 0 bases removed from V and 3 bases from J, the gap between germline ends came to 5 bases. RNA-based 3' RACE libraries used unique molecular identifiers. TCRdb processed the 3' RACE reads anew with MiXCR; each CDR3 protein has one entry. The sample consists of about 15,000 distinct CDR3 sequences, nearly 3.5% of them appearing once. The data derive from a study of HIV-infected children after antiretroviral therapy interruption. The study, taken as a whole, reports: After treatment interruption started, naive CD4+ CDR3 overlap across time points dropped.

As to treatment: PENTA 11 planned treatment interruption arm or continuous ART arm. Participants had taken at least three-drug ART for at least 24 weeks. Naive CD4+ CD45RA+ CD45RO- T cells were FACS-sorted from thawed PBMCs. V usage is TRBV6-1 and J usage is TRBJ1-1; weak D call: TRBD1 (5 bases). Source: CD45RA+ CD4+ T cells from PBMCs, taken from a donor given antiretroviral therapy, either interrupted or continuous. Subset in this sample: naive CD4+ CD45RA+ CD45RO- T cells. This receptor was obtained from a child between 2 and 17 years old with HIV. For the CDR3, the DNA is TGTGCCAGCAGTGAAGCGGGGGACACTGAAGCTTTCTTT. Residues: CASSEAGDTEAFF.